This T cell receptor beta chain was recovered during a study of human T cells and chemical hapten exposure. The study, taken as a whole, reports: Alopecia affecting every donor means their immune response may not match healthy people's.

MiXCR, applied by TCRdb to the RACE reads, yields one record per CDR3 protein. The repertoire holds 140,000 or so distinct CDR3 sequences, over 9.5% seen once, with around 1.4% in the top ten. Time point indicated: patch test 2, 6 weeks after DPC sensitization. Treatment described: therapeutic diphenylcyclopropenone sensitization with weekly scalp DPC. Suited to DPC and affected by alopecia, the donors ranged from 18 to 70 years old. Only a few counts were recorded for this clonotype. The antigen is not known. The ends were cut back, 0 bases at V and 3 bases at J, with 12 bases in the middle. This CDR3 has 15 residues. The V gene's germline CDR1 is MGHRA and CDR2 YSYEKL.

Sample: whole blood, taken in connection with sensitization to the hapten diphenylcyclopropenone (DPC). The J gene is TRBJ2-7, the V gene TRBV4-1; D call uncertain. This TCR was recovered from a woman aged 45-60 years with alopecia areata. Some clones in this sample may be carry-over from other donors' samples. CDR3 region: CASSQDPWSLYEQYF. The CDR3 DNA is TGCGCCAGCAGCCAAGACCCCTGGTCCCTCTACGAGCAGTACTTC.